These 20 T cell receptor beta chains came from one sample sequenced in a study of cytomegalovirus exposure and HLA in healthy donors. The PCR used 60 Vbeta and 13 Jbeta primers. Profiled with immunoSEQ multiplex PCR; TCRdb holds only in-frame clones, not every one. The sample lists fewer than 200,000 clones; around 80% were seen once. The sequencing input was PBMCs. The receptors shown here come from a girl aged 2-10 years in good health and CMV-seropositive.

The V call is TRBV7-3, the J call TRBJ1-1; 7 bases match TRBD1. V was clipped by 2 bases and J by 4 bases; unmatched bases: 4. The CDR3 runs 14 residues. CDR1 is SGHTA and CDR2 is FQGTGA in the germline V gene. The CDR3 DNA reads TGTGCCAGCAGCTTAGGAGGGGGCGGCACTGAAGCTTTCTTT. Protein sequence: CASSLGGGGTEAFF. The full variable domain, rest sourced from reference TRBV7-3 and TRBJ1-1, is GAGVSQTPSNKVTEKGKYVELRCDPISGHTALYWYRQSLGQGPEFLIYFQGTGAADDSGLPNDRFFAVRPEGSVSTLKIQRTERGDSAVYLCASSLGGGGTEAFFGQGTRLTVV.

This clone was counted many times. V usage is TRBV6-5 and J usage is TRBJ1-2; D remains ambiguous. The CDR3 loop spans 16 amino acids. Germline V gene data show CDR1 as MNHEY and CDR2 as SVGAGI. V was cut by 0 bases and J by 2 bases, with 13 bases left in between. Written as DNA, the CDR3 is TGTGCCAGCAGTTACTCGATTCCGGGAGGGAACTATGGCTACACCTTC. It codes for CASSYSIPGGNYGYTF.

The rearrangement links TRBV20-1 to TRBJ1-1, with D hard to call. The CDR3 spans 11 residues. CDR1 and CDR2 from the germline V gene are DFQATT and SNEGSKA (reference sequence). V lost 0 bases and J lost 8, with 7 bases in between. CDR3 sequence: CSARDWEEAFF. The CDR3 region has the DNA TGCAGTGCTAGAGATTGGGAGGAAGCTTTCTTT.

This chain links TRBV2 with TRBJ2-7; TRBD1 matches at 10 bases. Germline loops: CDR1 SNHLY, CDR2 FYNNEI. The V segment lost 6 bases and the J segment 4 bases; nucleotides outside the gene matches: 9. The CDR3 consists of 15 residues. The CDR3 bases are TGTGCCAGCAGGGGGACAGGGGACCCAAATTACGAGCAGTACTTC. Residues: CASRGTGDPNYEQYF.

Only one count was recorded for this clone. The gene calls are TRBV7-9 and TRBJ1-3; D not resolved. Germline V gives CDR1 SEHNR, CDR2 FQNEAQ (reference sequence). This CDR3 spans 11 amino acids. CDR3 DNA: TGTTCCCCGGGCTCTGGAAACACCATATATTTT. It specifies CSPGSGNTIYF.

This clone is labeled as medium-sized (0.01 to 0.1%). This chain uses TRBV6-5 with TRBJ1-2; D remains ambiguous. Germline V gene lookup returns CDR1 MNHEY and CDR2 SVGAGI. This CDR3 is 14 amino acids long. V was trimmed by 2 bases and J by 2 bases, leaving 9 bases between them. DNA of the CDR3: TGTGCCAGCAGTTACACCCTTCTAAACTATGGCTACACCTTC. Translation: CASSYTLLNYGYTF.

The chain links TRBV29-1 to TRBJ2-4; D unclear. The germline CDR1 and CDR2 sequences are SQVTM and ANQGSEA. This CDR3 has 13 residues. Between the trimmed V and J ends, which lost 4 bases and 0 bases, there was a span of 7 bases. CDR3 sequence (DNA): TGCAGCGTTGTATTAGAAGCCAAAAACATTCAGTACTTC. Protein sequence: CSVVLEAKNIQYF.

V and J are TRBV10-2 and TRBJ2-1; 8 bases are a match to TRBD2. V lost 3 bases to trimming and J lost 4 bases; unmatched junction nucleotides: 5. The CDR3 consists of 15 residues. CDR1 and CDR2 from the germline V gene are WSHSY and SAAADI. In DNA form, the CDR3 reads TGCGCCAGCAGTGATGACAGCGGGAGATACAATGAGCAGTTCTTC. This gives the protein CASSDDSGRYNEQFF.

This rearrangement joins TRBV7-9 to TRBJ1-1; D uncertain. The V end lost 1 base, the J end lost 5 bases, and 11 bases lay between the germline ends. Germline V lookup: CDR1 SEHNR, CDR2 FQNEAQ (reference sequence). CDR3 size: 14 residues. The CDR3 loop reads CASSLDPLETEAFF. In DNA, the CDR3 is TGTGCCAGCAGCTTAGATCCCCTGGAGACTGAAGCTTTCTTT.

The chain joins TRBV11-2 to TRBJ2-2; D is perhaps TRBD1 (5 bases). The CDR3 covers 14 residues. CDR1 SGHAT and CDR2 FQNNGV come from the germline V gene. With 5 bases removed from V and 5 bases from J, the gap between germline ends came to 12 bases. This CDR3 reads CASSEQATTGELFF. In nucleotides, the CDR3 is TGTGCCAGCAGCGAACAGGCTACGACCGGGGAGCTGTTTTTT.

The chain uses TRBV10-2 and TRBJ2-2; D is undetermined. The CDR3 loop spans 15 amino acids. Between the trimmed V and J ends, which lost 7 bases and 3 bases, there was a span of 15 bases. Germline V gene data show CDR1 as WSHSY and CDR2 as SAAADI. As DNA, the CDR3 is TGCGCCAGCACTACCCCGACTGGCTACACCGGGGAGCTGTTTTTT. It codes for CASTTPTGYTGELFF.

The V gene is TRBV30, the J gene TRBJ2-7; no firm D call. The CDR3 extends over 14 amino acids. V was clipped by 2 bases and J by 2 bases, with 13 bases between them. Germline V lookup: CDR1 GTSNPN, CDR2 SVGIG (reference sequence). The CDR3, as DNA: TGTGCCTGGAGTCTGTGGAGAACACCCTACGAGCAGTACTTC. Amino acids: CAWSLWRTPYEQYF.

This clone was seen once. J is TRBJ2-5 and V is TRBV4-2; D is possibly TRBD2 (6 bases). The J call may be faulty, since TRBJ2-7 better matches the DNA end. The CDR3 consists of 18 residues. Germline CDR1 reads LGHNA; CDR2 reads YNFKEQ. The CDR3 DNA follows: TGTGCCAGCAGCCGCCCCTCCCAATCTTGGACTACGATCTACGAGCAGTACTTC. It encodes CASSRPSQSWTTIYEQYF.

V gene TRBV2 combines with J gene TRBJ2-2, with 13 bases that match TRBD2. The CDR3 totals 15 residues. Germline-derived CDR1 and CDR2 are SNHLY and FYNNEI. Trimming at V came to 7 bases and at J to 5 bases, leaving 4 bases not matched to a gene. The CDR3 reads CASTTSGGGTGELFF. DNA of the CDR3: TGTGCCAGCACTACTAGCGGGGGGGGGACCGGGGAGCTGTTTTTT. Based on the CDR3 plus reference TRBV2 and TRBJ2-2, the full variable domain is EPEVTQTPSHQVTQMGQEVILRCVPISNHLYFYWYRQILGQKVEFLVSFYNNEISEKSEIFDDQFSVERPDGSNFTLKIRSTKLEDSAMYFCASTTSGGGTGELFFGEGSRLTVL.

In DNA form, the CDR3 reads TGTGCCAGTAGTACCTGGAAGCAGGGAAAAATTGGTCAGCCCCAGCATTTT. This translates into CASSTWKQGKIGQPQHF. The chain links TRBV19 to TRBJ1-5, with a weak D call TRBD1 (5 bases). Trimming took off 4 bases at V and 6 bases at J, with 22 bases between the two ends. CDR3 length: 17 residues. From germline, CDR1 is LNHDA and CDR2 SQIVND (reference sequence).

The CDR3 DNA follows: TGCGCCAGCAAGGGACTAGCGGGCGGGGAGACCCAGTACTTC. This encodes CASKGLAGGETQYF. The rearrangement uses TRBV10-2 and TRBJ2-5; 12 bases align to TRBD2. Germline V CDR1 and CDR2: WSHSY, SAAADI. This CDR3 has 14 amino acids. The V gene end was trimmed by 7 bases and the J gene end by 5 bases; junction bases not matched to a gene: 5.

The CDR3 loop is CASSLGATKIIAFF. In DNA form, the CDR3 reads TGTGCCAGCAGCTTGGGGGCGACAAAAATTATCGCTTTCTTT. The rearrangement uses TRBV5-4 and TRBJ1-1; D is undetermined. Germline CDR1 and CDR2: SGHNT and YYREEE (reference sequence). CDR3 length: 14 residues. Between the trimmed V and J ends, which lost 0 bases and 11 bases, there was a span of 17 bases.

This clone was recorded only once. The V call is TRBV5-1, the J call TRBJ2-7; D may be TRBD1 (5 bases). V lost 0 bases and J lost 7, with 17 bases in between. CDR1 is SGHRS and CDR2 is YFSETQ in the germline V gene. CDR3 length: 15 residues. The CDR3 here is CASSLEQVAHGEQYF. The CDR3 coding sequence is TGCGCCAGCAGCTTGGAACAGGTAGCCCACGGGGAGCAGTACTTC.

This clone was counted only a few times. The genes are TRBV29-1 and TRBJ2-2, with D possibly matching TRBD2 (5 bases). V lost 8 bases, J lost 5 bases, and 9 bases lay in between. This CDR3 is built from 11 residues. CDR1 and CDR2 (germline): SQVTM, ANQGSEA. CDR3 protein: CSLRETGELFF. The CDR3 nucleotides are TGCAGCTTGAGGGAGACCGGGGAGCTGTTTTTT.

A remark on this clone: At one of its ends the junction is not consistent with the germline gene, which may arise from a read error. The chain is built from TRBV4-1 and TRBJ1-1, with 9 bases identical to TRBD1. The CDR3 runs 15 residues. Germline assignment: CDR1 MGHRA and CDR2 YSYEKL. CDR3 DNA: TGTGCCAGCAGGTTTTTCCGGGACAGGGTCACTGAAGCTTTCTTT. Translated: CASRFFRDRVTEAFF.